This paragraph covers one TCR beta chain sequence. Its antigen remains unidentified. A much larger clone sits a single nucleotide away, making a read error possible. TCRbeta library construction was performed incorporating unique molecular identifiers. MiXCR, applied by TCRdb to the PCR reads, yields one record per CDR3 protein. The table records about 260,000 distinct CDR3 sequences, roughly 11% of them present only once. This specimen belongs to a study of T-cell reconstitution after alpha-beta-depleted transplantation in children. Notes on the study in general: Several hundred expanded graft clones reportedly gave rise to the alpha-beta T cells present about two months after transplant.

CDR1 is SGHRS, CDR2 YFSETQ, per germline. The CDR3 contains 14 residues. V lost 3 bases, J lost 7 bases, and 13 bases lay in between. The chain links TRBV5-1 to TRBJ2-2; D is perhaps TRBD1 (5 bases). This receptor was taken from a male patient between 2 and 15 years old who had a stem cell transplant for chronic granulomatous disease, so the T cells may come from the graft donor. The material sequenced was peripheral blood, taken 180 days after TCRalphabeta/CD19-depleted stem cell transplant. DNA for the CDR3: TGCGCCAGCAGCTCGGAGCAGGGAATCGGGGAGCTGTTTTTT. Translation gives CASSSEQGIGELFF.